This TCR beta chain was captured in a study of identical twins. Study findings and constraints: Beta out-of-frame twin sharing showed a weaker excess. It was out-of-frame TCR alpha sharing in monozygotic twins that models underestimated.

A single record per CDR3 protein comes from TCRdb applying MiXCR to the 5' RACE reads. The sample lists under 400,000 distinct CDR3 sequences, 9% to 10% seen once, with about 8.1% in the top ten. Germline V gives CDR1 SEHNR, CDR2 FQNEAQ (reference sequence). The V segment lost 6 bases and the J segment 6 bases; nucleotides outside the gene matches: 2. The CDR3 totals 12 residues. With regard to this clonotype: Its antigen remains unidentified.

The chain joins TRBV7-9 to TRBJ1-2, with 9 bases matching TRBD1. This receptor was identified in a woman aged 45-60 years in good health. The sample taken for sequencing was naive T cells sorted from blood. CDR3 protein: CASRGQGDGYTF. CDR3 DNA: TGTGCCAGCAGGGGACAGGGTGATGGCTACACCTTC. Full variable domain (rest looked up from reference TRBV7-9 and TRBJ1-2): DTGVSQNPRHKITKRGQNVTFRCDPISEHNRLYWYRQTLGQGPEFLTYFQNEAQLEKSRLLSDRFSAERPKGSFSTLEIQRTEQGDSAMYLCASRGQGDGYTFGSGTRLTVV.